This T cell receptor (beta chain) was obtained from a study of Ad26.COV2.S vaccination and SARS-CoV-2 variants. Of note for this clone: Additional DNA sequences in this sample encode the identical CDR3.

Trimming pared 2 bases from V and 0 bases from J, leaving 2 bases between. The germline V gene encodes CDR1 SGHDT and CDR2 YYEEEE. The length of the CDR3 is 12 residues. Treatment in this sample: roughly 18 received Ad26.COV2.S at low or high dose, single or two shots; roughly 5 received placebo; per-sample allocation not given. The study sampled participants on day 63 after the first vaccine or placebo injection. Assay used: immunoSEQ multiplex PCR; TCRdb lists only in-frame clones, some missing. This sample has around 300,000 clones, with around 89% found just once. Source: peripheral blood, taken in a trial of Ad26.COV2.S vaccine versus placebo. The source is a person between 18 and 65 years old who received the Ad26.COV2.S COVID-19 vaccine or a placebo. V and J are TRBV5-6 and TRBJ1-1, with no clear D. The CDR3: CASSLVNTEAFF. DNA for the CDR3: TGTGCCAGCAGCTTAGTGAACACTGAAGCTTTCTTT. The complete variable domain, with remaining parts taken from reference TRBV5-6 and TRBJ1-1, reads DAGVTQSPTHLIKTRGQQVTLRCSPKSGHDTVSWYQQALGQGPQFIFQYYEEEERQRGNFPDRFSGHQFPNYSSELNVNALLLGDSALYLCASSLVNTEAFFGQGTRLTVV.